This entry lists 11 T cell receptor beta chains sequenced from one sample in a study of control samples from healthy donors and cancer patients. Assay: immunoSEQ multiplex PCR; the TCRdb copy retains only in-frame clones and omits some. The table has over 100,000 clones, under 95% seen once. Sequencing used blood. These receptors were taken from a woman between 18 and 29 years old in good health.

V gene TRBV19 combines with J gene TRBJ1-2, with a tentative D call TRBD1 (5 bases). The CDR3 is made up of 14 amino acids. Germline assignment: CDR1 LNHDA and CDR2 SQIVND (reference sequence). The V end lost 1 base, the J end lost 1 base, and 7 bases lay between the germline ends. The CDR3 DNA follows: TGTGCCAGTAGTATAGCTGGGGGTAACTATGGCTACACCTTC. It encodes CASSIAGGNYGYTF.

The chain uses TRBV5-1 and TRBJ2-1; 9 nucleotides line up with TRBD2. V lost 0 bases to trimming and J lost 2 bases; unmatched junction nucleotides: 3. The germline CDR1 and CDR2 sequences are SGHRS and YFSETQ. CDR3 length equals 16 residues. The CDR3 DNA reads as TGCGCCAGCAGCTTGGTATTAGCGGGGGCCTACAATGAGCAGTTCTTC. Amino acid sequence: CASSLVLAGAYNEQFF. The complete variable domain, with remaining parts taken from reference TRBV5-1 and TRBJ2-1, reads KAGVTQTPRYLIKTRGQQVTLSCSPISGHRSVSWYQQTPGQGLQFLFEYFSETQRNKGNFPGRFSGRQFSNSRSEMNVSTLELGDSALYLCASSLVLAGAYNEQFFGPGTRLTVL.

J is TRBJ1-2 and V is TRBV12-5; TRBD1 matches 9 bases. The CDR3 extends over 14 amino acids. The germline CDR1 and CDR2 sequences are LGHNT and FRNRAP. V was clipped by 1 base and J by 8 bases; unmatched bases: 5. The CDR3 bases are TGTGCTAGTGGTTTGGAGACAGGGGGTGGCGGCTACACCTTC. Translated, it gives CASGLETGGGGYTF.

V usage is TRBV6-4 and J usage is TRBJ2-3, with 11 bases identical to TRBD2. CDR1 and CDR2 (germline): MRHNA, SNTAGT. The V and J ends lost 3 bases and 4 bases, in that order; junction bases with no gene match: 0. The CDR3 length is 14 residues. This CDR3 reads CASSEGLAADTQYF. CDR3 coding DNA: TGTGCCAGCAGTGAGGGACTAGCGGCAGATACGCAGTATTTT.

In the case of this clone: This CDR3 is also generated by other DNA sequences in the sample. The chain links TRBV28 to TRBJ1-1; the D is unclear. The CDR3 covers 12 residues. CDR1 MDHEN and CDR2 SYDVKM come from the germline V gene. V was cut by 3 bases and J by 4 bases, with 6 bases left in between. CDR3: CASSLLGTEAFF. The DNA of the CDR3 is TGTGCCAGCAGTTTGTTGGGCACTGAAGCTTTCTTT.

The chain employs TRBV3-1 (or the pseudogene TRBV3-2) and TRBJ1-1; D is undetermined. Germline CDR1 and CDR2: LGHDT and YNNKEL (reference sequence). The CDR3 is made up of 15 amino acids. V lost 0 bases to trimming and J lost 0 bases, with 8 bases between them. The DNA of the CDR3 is TGTGCCAGCAGCCAAGAGACACTTATGAACACTGAAGCTTTCTTT. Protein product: CASSQETLMNTEAFF.

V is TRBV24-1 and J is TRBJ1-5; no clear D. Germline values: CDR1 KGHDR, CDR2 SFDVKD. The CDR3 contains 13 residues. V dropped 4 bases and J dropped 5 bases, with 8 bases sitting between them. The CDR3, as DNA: TGTGCCACCAGTGAAACTGCTCATCAGCCCCAGCATTTT. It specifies CATSETAHQPQHF.

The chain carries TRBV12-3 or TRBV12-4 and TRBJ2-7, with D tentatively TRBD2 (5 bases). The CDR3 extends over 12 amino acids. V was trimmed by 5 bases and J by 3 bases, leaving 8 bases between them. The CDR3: CASSRGNYEQYF. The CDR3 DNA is TGTGCCAGCAGTCGGGGAAACTACGAGCAGTACTTC.

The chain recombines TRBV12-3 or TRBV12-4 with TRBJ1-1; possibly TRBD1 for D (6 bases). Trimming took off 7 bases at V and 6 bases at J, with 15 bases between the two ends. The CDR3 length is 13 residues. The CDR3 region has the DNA TGTGCCAGCACCACCCCCGGACAGCCTGAAGCTTTCTTT. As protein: CASTTPGQPEAFF.

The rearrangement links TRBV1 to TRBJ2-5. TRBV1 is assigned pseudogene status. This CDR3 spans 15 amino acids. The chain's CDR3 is CTSSQDRGPRETQYF. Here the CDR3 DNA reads TGCACCAGCAGCCAAGATCGGGGGCCCCGGGAGACCCAGTACTTC.

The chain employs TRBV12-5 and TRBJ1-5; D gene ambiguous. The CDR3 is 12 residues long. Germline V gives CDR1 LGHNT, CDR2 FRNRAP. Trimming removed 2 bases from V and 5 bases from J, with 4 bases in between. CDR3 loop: CASGLNHQPQHF. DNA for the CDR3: TGTGCTAGTGGTTTGAATCATCAGCCCCAGCATTTT.